One and the same sample provided the 30 T cell receptor beta chains below, sequenced in a study of cytomegalovirus exposure and HLA in healthy donors. PCR primers comprised 60 Vbeta and 13 Jbeta primers. Clones were sequenced by immunoSEQ multiplex PCR, and TCRdb holds only the in-frame ones, with some missing. The table has 150,000 to 200,000 clones, roughly 79% seen once. The sequencing input was PBMCs. Receptor source: a young woman in good health and CMV-seropositive.

This chain connects TRBV5-1 to TRBJ1-1, with 9 bases aligning to TRBD1. J was trimmed by 5 bases and V by 3 bases; bases with no gene match: 8. This CDR3 has 15 residues. Germline V CDR1 and CDR2: SGHRS, YFSETQ. CDR3 amino acids: CASSSGTGTTTEAFF. For the CDR3, the DNA is TGCGCCAGCAGCTCCGGGACAGGGACGACAACTGAAGCTTTCTTT. The full variable domain, rest sourced from reference TRBV5-1 and TRBJ1-1, is KAGVTQTPRYLIKTRGQQVTLSCSPISGHRSVSWYQQTPGQGLQFLFEYFSETQRNKGNFPGRFSGRQFSNSRSEMNVSTLELGDSALYLCASSSGTGTTTEAFFGQGTRLTVV.

The chain uses TRBV21-1 and TRBJ1-2; the table gives TRBD1 as D, unverified against the DNA. TRBV21-1 is shown as a pseudogene. CDR3 size: 16 residues. In DNA form, the CDR3 reads TGTGCCAGCAGCCTTTCGTCGGACAGGGGGCGGGATGGCTACACCTTC. Protein product: CASSLSSDRGRDGYTF.

The chain uses TRBV7-7 and TRBJ2-1; TRBD2 is a possible D gene (6 bases). The V and J ends lost 4 bases and 8 bases respectively, with 18 bases between them. The CDR3 is made up of 15 amino acids. In germline, CDR1 is SSHAT, CDR2 FNYEAQ (reference sequence). CDR3 coding DNA: TGTGCCAGCAGCTCTAGCTCTACGGGAGCCGATGAGCAGTTCTTC. It codes for CASSSSSTGADEQFF.

V usage is TRBV9 and J usage is TRBJ1-3; the D gene is possibly TRBD1 (5 bases). The V gene lost 0 bases and the J gene lost 0 bases, with 10 bases spanning the gap. CDR1 is SGDLS, CDR2 YYNGEE, per germline. The CDR3 totals 16 residues. In DNA form, the CDR3 reads TGTGCCAGCAGCGTAGATGGCAGGGTCTCTGGAAACACCATATATTTT. Translated: CASSVDGRVSGNTIYF.

J is TRBJ1-1 and V is TRBV28; D ambiguous. Trimming pared 3 bases from V and 0 bases from J, leaving 11 bases between. Germline CDR1 and CDR2: MDHEN and SYDVKM. The CDR3 is 15 residues long. The CDR3 loop reads CASSFSTFMNTEAFF. The DNA for the CDR3 is TGTGCCAGCAGTTTTAGTACGTTCATGAACACTGAAGCTTTCTTT.

The chain combines TRBV7-2 with TRBJ2-3; 10 bases line up with TRBD2. The CDR3 sequence is 14 residues long. CDR1 is SGHTA, CDR2 FQGNSA, per germline. V shed 7 bases, J shed 5 bases, and the junction held 6 bases outside the gene matches. CDR3 DNA: TGTGCCAGCAAAAAGCGGGGGGGCCAAGATACGCAGTATTTT. It is translated as CASKKRGGQDTQYF.

V and J are TRBV7-9 and TRBJ2-5; 7 nucleotides match TRBD2. The germline V gene has CDR1 SEHNR and CDR2 FQNEAQ (reference sequence). The J segment lost 1 base and the V segment lost 7 bases, leaving 6 bases of the junction unmatched. This CDR3 is built from 14 residues. CDR3 DNA: TGTGCCAGCAAATGGGCGGGAGTCCAAGAGACCCAGTACTTC. Translation: CASKWAGVQETQYF.

The V and J genes are TRBV27 and TRBJ1-1; perhaps TRBD1 as D (5 bases). Trimming took off 5 bases at V and 1 base at J, with 11 bases between the two ends. This CDR3 has 14 amino acids. CDR1 and CDR2 (germline): MNHEY, SMNVEV (reference sequence). CDR3 sequence (DNA): TGTGCCAGCAGTCTCGACAGACCGAACACTGAAGCTTTCTTT. This translates into CASSLDRPNTEAFF.

This clone turned up a few times. The chain has TRBV9 and TRBJ2-5; TRBD2 might be the D (6 bases). V lost 6 bases and J lost 5, with 17 bases in between. Germline-derived CDR1 and CDR2 are SGDLS and YYNGEE. There are 14 residues in the CDR3. CDR3 in amino acids: CASTRKPREETQYF. Written as DNA, the CDR3 is TGTGCCAGCACCCGAAAACCCCGGGAGGAGACCCAGTACTTC.

V usage is TRBV19 and J usage is TRBJ2-2; 7 bases map to TRBD1. The V gene end was trimmed by 5 bases and the J gene end by 1 base; junction bases not matched to a gene: 10. The CDR3 length is 17 residues. CDR1 and CDR2 from the germline V gene are LNHDA and SQIVND (reference sequence). In DNA, the CDR3 is TGTGCCAGTAGTCTTGACCGGGACAGCCGGAACACCGGGGAGCTGTTTTTT. This codes for CASSLDRDSRNTGELFF.

J is TRBJ1-1 and V is TRBV15; 7 positions agree with TRBD1. The V gene end was trimmed by 5 bases and the J gene end by 7 bases; junction bases not matched to a gene: 7. The CDR3 is made up of 13 amino acids. Germline V CDR1 and CDR2: LNHNV, YYDKDF (reference sequence). DNA of the CDR3: TGTGCCACCAGCGGAAGACAGGGCTTTGAAGCTTTCTTT. This codes for CATSGRQGFEAFF.

This clone was seen a handful of times. The junction departs from the called germline gene at one end, perhaps through a read error. The rearrangement links TRBV10-2 to TRBJ2-7, with TRBD1 matching over 8 bases. This CDR3 has 14 residues. The germline V gene has CDR1 WSHSY and CDR2 SAAADI. The CDR3 is CASSDRGVSYEQYF. For the CDR3, the DNA is TGTGCCAGCAGTGACAGGGGAGTCTCCTACGAGCAGTACTTC.

V and J are TRBV27 and TRBJ2-3, with unresolved D. The germline V gene encodes CDR1 MNHEY and CDR2 SMNVEV (reference sequence). This CDR3 contains 16 residues. With 0 bases removed from V and 2 bases from J, the gap between germline ends came to 12 bases. The CDR3 DNA reads TGTGCCAGCAGTTTATCCCTTGGGCGTCCCACAGATACGCAGTATTTT. Encoded protein: CASSLSLGRPTDTQYF.

Here the CDR3 reads CASSETSGLQETQYF. CDR3 DNA: TGTGCCAGCAGTGAGACTAGCGGGCTCCAAGAGACCCAGTACTTC. The chain uses TRBV25-1 and TRBJ2-5, with 10 bases that match TRBD2. Germline V gene sequence: CDR1 MGHDK, CDR2 SYGVNS. Trimming removed 3 bases from V and 1 base from J; junction bases left unmatched: 2. This CDR3 spans 15 amino acids.

The chain uses TRBV7-8 and TRBJ2-1; the match to TRBD2 covers 12 bases. CDR3 length: 16 amino acids. Germline V gene lookup returns CDR1 SGHVS and CDR2 FQNEAQ. V gave up 3 bases and J gave up 8 bases; unmatched junction bases: 8. The CDR3 is CASSFLTSGSSYEQFF. CDR3 coding DNA: TGTGCCAGCAGCTTTCTGACTAGCGGGAGCAGCTATGAGCAGTTCTTC.

This chain uses TRBV29-1 with TRBJ2-3; perhaps TRBD2 as D (6 bases). V lost 2 bases and J 1 base, leaving 10 bases between the germline ends. Germline-derived CDR1 and CDR2 are SQVTM and ANQGSEA. This CDR3 region has 14 residues. This chain's CDR3 is CSVERASGTDTQYF. CDR3 nucleotides: TGCAGCGTTGAAAGGGCTAGCGGCACAGATACGCAGTATTTT.

This clone appeared once. The genes are TRBV5-6 and TRBJ1-5, with 8 bases identical to TRBD1. The V and J ends lost 3 bases and 7 bases, in that order; junction bases with no gene match: 3. The length of the CDR3 is 13 residues. Germline values: CDR1 SGHDT, CDR2 YYEEEE. This CDR3 is CASSSTGAQPQHF. CDR3 DNA sequence: TGTGCCAGCAGCTCGACAGGGGCGCAGCCCCAGCATTTT.

The chain combines TRBV6-6 with TRBJ2-1; 8 bases align to TRBD2. This CDR3 is 14 amino acids long. V lost 6 bases and J lost 4; bases outside the gene matches: 5. In germline, CDR1 is MNHNY, CDR2 SVGAGI (reference sequence). CDR3 nucleotide sequence: TGTGCCAGCAGCACTAGCGGTCAATACAATGAGCAGTTCTTC. Protein product: CASSTSGQYNEQFF.

The chain uses TRBV11-2 and TRBJ2-7; D gene ambiguous. Germline V gives CDR1 SGHAT, CDR2 FQNNGV. This CDR3 comprises 11 residues. The V and J ends lost 5 bases and 6 bases respectively, with 8 bases between them. CDR3 bases: TGTGCCAGCAGCCCCTTTCTCGAGCAGTACTTC. Its protein product is CASSPFLEQYF.

This clone was seen a few times. J is TRBJ1-5 and V is TRBV6-5, with D possibly matching TRBD1 (6 bases). Trimming stripped 0 bases from V and 1 base from J, with 7 bases between. This CDR3 contains 15 residues. Germline loops: CDR1 MNHEY, CDR2 SVGAGI. CDR3 DNA: TGTGCCAGCAGTTACTCGAGGGGGAGCAATCAGCCCCAGCATTTT. Encoded protein: CASSYSRGSNQPQHF.

The gene calls are TRBV4-3 and TRBJ1-1; a possible D gene is TRBD1 (5 bases). The CDR3 covers 15 residues. V was clipped by 1 base and J by 5 bases, with 14 bases between them. Germline V lookup: CDR1 LGHNA, CDR2 YSLEER. CDR3 in amino acids: CASSQVRGGGTEAFF. In nucleotides, the CDR3 is TGCGCCAGCAGCCAAGTACGCGGCGGGGGTACTGAAGCTTTCTTT.

This clone turned up a few times. V and J are TRBV7-9 and TRBJ2-1; TRBD2 agrees at 7 bases. Germline loops: CDR1 SEHNR, CDR2 FQNEAQ (reference sequence). J lost 3 bases, V lost 5 bases, and 7 bases had no gene match. The CDR3 contains 15 residues. CDR3 sequence: CASSPQREIYNEQFF. The CDR3 DNA is TGTGCCAGCAGCCCTCAGCGGGAAATCTACAATGAGCAGTTCTTC.

This clone is a singleton in its sample. The chain uses TRBV27 and TRBJ1-2; D is unclear. Germline lookup yields CDR1 MNHEY and CDR2 SMNVEV (reference sequence). With 3 bases removed from V and 6 bases from J, the gap between germline ends came to 20 bases. This CDR3 is built from 16 residues. CDR3: CASSLDGSGPLNGYTF. The CDR3 coding sequence is TGTGCCAGCAGTTTGGACGGAAGCGGGCCTTTGAATGGCTACACCTTC.

This clone was counted between two and nine times. The chain uses TRBV6-5 and TRBJ2-1; TRBD2 is a possible D gene (6 bases). V gave up 6 bases and J gave up 5 bases, with 20 bases separating them. The CDR3 is made up of 16 amino acids. Per germline, CDR1 MNHEY and CDR2 SVGAGI. As DNA, the CDR3 is TGTGCCAGCAGCTACGGCGGGACCGTCTACGACAATGAGCAGTTCTTC. It specifies CASSYGGTVYDNEQFF.

The chain joins TRBV5-1 to TRBJ1-2; 11 bases align to TRBD1. This CDR3 comprises 17 residues. V lost 0 bases to trimming and J lost 4 bases; unmatched junction nucleotides: 8. Germline V CDR1 and CDR2: SGHRS, YFSETQ. The DNA of the CDR3 is TGCGCCAGCAGCTTGGCCGGGACAGGGGGAGTTTCCTATGGCTACACCTTC. Encoded protein: CASSLAGTGGVSYGYTF.

This clone showed up just a few times. V and J are TRBV5-4 and TRBJ1-3, with unresolved D. The CDR3 sequence is 16 residues long. CDR1 is SGHNT and CDR2 is YYREEE in the germline V gene (reference sequence). V was cut by 4 bases and J by 0 bases, with 14 bases left in between. In nucleotides, the CDR3 is TGTGCCAGCAGCCCGAACCCGACAAGCTCTGGAAACACCATATATTTT. Its protein is CASSPNPTSSGNTIYF.

This sequence joins TRBV30 and TRBJ2-5; TRBD2 matches at 7 bases. The CDR3 runs to 15 residues. CDR1 GTSNPN and CDR2 SVGIG come from the germline V gene (reference sequence). The V and J ends lost 0 bases and 4 bases, in that order; junction bases with no gene match: 8. The CDR3 loop reads CAWSVGGSVSETQYF. The CDR3 DNA follows: TGTGCCTGGAGTGTAGGCGGGAGTGTTTCAGAGACCCAGTACTTC.

The rearrangement links TRBV28 to TRBJ1-5; no clear D gene. The CDR3 contains 16 residues. Deletions cut 1 base from V and 0 bases from J, with 10 bases between. The V gene's germline CDR1 is MDHEN and CDR2 SYDVKM. This CDR3 reads CASSLLSPFSNQPQHF. CDR3 DNA sequence: TGTGCCAGCAGTTTATTGAGTCCCTTTAGCAATCAGCCCCAGCATTTT. Supplemented by reference TRBV28 and TRBJ1-5, the full variable domain reads DVKVTQSSRYLVKRTGEKVFLECVQDMDHENMFWYRQDPGLGLRLIYFSYDVKMKEKGDIPEGYSVSREKKERFSLILESASTNQTSMYLCASSLLSPFSNQPQHFGDGTRLSIL.

This clone was seen more than once but under ten times. The chain carries TRBV2 and TRBJ2-7, with 8 bases fitting TRBD2. V dropped 6 bases and J dropped 3; count of bases not matched to a gene: 4. CDR1 and CDR2 from the germline V gene are SNHLY and FYNNEI. The CDR3 extends over 13 amino acids. The CDR3 region is CASRLAAIYEQYF. In DNA form, the CDR3 reads TGTGCCAGCAGACTAGCGGCTATCTACGAGCAGTACTTC.

The V gene is TRBV6-1, the J gene TRBJ2-7; D not certain. The CDR3 length is 12 residues. V was pared by 5 bases and J by 1 base, with 6 bases between. The germline gives CDR1 MNHNS, CDR2 SASEGT. CDR3 protein: CASSLGSYEQYF. DNA of the CDR3: TGTGCCAGCAGTCTCGGGTCCTACGAGCAGTACTTC.